This paragraph reports one T cell receptor (beta chain). Its antigen is undetermined. Deletions cut 2 bases from V and 5 bases from J, with 12 bases between. Germline CDR1 LGHNA, CDR2 YSLEER. CDR3 length: 15 amino acids. The record originates from a study of long-term antiretroviral therapy in people with HIV. Study-level findings and limits: Versus controls, repertoires in people with HIV had narrower CDR3 length ranges. Clonal populations expanded prior to ART predominated within the repertoire at all time points.

With survey level as its setting, the immunoSEQ assay was v3.0. Sequencing aimed to cover about 35,000-50,000 T-cell genomes per sample. The assay was immunoSEQ multiplex PCR, and TCRdb's table has in-frame clones only and misses some. The sample holds about 7,200 clones, nearly 75% seen once. The sample consisted of unsorted PBMCs, taken approximately 0.9 years before starting antiretroviral therapy. This rearrangement joins TRBV4-3 to TRBJ2-2, with a weak D call TRBD1 (7 bases). This TCR came from a man aged 40-50 years with HIV. CDR3 nucleotide sequence: TGCGCCAGCAGCCAATCAGGGGGGCAGACCGGGGAGCTGTTTTTT. This encodes CASSQSGGQTGELFF.